Listed below are T cell receptor beta chains from one sample, sequenced in a study of radiotherapy plus CTLA-4 blockade in lung cancer. Produced via immunoSEQ multiplex PCR; TCRdb's table is partial and in-frame only. Of 55,000 to 80,000 clones in the sample, around 86% were seen once. The material sequenced was peripheral blood, taken from a patient treated with radiotherapy plus ipilimumab. The source is a human donor with non-small cell lung cancer that progressed on radiotherapy plus ipilimumab. The CDR3 runs from the conserved cysteine through the conserved F or W. The order of the fields is clone size, V gene, D gene, J gene, CDR3 protein, CDR3 DNA. The D gene is left open where the match is weak. Clone size appears in some rows only: once, few, many, or a class for an expanded clone.

NA,TRBV29-1,NA,TRBJ2-7,CSVTWSYEQYF,TGCAGCGTGACATGGAGCTACGAGCAGTACTTC
NA,TRBV5-1,TRBD1,TRBJ2-5,CASSRTGTYQETQYF,TGCGCCAGCAGCAGGACAGGGACCTACCAAGAGACCCAGTACTTC
NA,TRBV27,TRBD1,TRBJ2-3,CASTAGTASTDTQYF,TGTGCCAGCACTGCCGGGACAGCTAGCACAGATACGCAGTATTTT
NA,TRBV12-5,TRBD1,TRBJ2-7,CASGSTTTGYEQYF,TGTGCTAGTGGTTCCACAACGACAGGGTACGAGCAGTACTTC
once,TRBV29-1,NA,TRBJ2-1,CSGGDVRHNEQFF,TGCAGCGGGGGTGACGTTAGACACAATGAGCAGTTCTTC
NA,TRBV11-2,NA,TRBJ1-1,CASSPGGGPYEAFF,TGTGCCAGCAGTCCGGGGGGAGGTCCGTATGAAGCTTTCTTT
NA,TRBV9,NA,TRBJ2-5,CASSVSLEETQYF,TGTGCCAGCAGCGTGTCACTCGAAGAGACCCAGTACTTC
once,TRBV7-3,TRBD2,TRBJ2-3,CASSYTSAYTDTQYF,TGTGCCAGCAGTTATACTAGCGCCTACACAGATACGCAGTATTTT
NA,TRBV6-6,NA,TRBJ1-5,CASRGGLGNQPQHF,TGTGCCAGCAGGGGGGGATTAGGTAATCAGCCCCAGCATTTT
NA,TRBV10-1,TRBD2,TRBJ2-1,CASSESTSGSSYNEQFF,TGCGCCAGCAGTGAGTCGACTAGCGGGAGCTCCTACAATGAGCAGTTCTTC
NA,TRBV5-1,NA,TRBJ2-1,CASSPGPGSYNEQFF,TGCGCCAGCAGCCCGGGGCCCGGCTCCTACAATGAGCAGTTCTTC
NA,TRBV27,TRBD2,TRBJ2-7,CASSSPGLARNEQYF,TGTGCCAGCAGTTCCCCCGGACTAGCTCGCAACGAGCAGTACTTC
once,TRBV4-1,TRBD2,TRBJ2-1,CASSQSSGLSSYNEQFF,TGCGCCAGCAGCCAGAGTAGCGGGCTTAGCTCCTACAATGAGCAGTTCTTC
NA,TRBV5-1,NA,TRBJ1-1,CASSSDGPFTEAFF,TGCGCCAGCAGTTCGGACGGCCCCTTCACTGAAGCTTTCTTT
NA,TRBV5-1,NA,TRBJ2-2,CASSFRGGSTGELFF,TGCGCCAGCAGCTTTAGAGGAGGGAGCACCGGGGAGCTGTTTTTT
NA,TRBV2,TRBD2,TRBJ2-1,CASSPTSGSSVEQFF,TGTGCCAGCAGTCCGACTAGCGGGAGTAGTGTTGAGCAGTTCTTC
NA,TRBV25-1,NA,TRBJ2-7,CASSEWDGPYEQYF,TGTGCCAGCAGTGAATGGGACGGACCCTACGAGCAGTACTTC
NA,TRBV7-9,NA,TRBJ2-1,CASAGVYEQFF,TGTGCCAGTGCAGGGGTCTATGAGCAGTTCTTC
NA,TRBV5-6,TRBD1,TRBJ1-5,CASSSDRQGLQPQHF,TGTGCCAGCAGCTCGGATAGACAGGGCCTACAGCCCCAGCATTTT
NA,TRBV7-3,TRBD2,TRBJ2-1,CASSRSGSYNEQFF,TGTGCCAGCAGCCGTAGCGGGTCCTACAATGAGCAGTTCTTC
NA,TRBV5-1,NA,TRBJ1-5,CASSPEDSFNQPQHF,TGCGCCAGCAGCCCGGAGGACAGTTTCAATCAGCCCCAGCATTTT
NA,TRBV2,NA,TRBJ1-5,CASSETKRPYQPQHF,TGTGCCAGCAGTGAAACAAAGCGGCCCTATCAGCCCCAGCATTTT
NA,TRBV4-1,NA,TRBJ2-7,CASSQDLDRTPREQYF,TGCGCCAGCAGCCAAGATTTGGACCGAACCCCTCGCGAGCAGTACTTC
NA,TRBV19,NA,TRBJ2-3,CASSIAGRHTDTQYF,TGTGCCAGTAGTATCGCCGGCAGACACACAGATACGCAGTATTTT
NA,TRBV9,NA,TRBJ2-5,CASSFEWGAEETQYF,TGTGCCAGCAGCTTCGAGTGGGGCGCTGAAGAGACCCAGTACTTC